This TCR beta chain comes out of a study of identical twins. MiXCR, run by TCRdb on the 5' RACE reads, gives a single entry per CDR3 protein. The repertoire includes roughly 770,000 distinct CDR3 sequences, roughly 18% of them detected once, and around 12% sits in the top ten. V was shortened by 2 bases and J by 2 bases, with 9 bases between the two germline ends. The CDR3 runs 13 residues. Per the germline V gene, CDR1 is SQVTM and CDR2 is ANQGSEA. Study-wide results and limits: Memory repertoires showed no such pattern, whereas abundant cord blood beta clonotypes carried fewer insertions.

As regards this clonotype: The target antigen is unknown.

These data were likewise used in another study, on T cells expressing NK-cell markers.

The V and J genes are TRBV29-1 and TRBJ2-5, with D unclear. Source material: PBMCs. This receptor was identified in a woman aged 18 to 35 in good health. The CDR3 region has the DNA TGCAGCGTTGAATGGGCCGGACAAGAGACCCAGTACTTC. This codes for CSVEWAGQETQYF. The full variable domain, rest sourced from reference TRBV29-1 and TRBJ2-5, is SAVISQKPSRDICQRGTSLTIQCQVDSQVTMMFWYRQQPGQSLTLIATANQGSEATYESGFVIDKFPISRPNLTFSTLTVSNMSPEDSSIYLCSVEWAGQETQYFGPGTRLLVL.